This T cell receptor beta chain was found in a study of beta chain features in type 1 diabetes. This clone came up once. Germline CDR1 reads MNHNS; CDR2 reads SASEGT. V lost 7 bases to trimming and J lost 4 bases, with 17 bases between them. CDR3 length: 15 amino acids. Investigators reverse transcribed all isolated RNA, so they sequenced expressed TCRB transcripts. Repertoires were generated with immunoSEQ multiplex PCR, while TCRdb's copy carries only in-frame clones and drops some. The table shows hundreds of thousands of clones, with about 15% occurring only once. The rearrangement joins TRBV6-1 to TRBJ2-1; either TRBD1 or TRBD2 may supply D (5 bases each). Sequences were obtained from naive CD4+ T cells from blood. This clonotype was sampled from a man aged 30 to 45 in good health. The chain's CDR3 is CASIFGTPQYNEQFF. In DNA, the CDR3 is TGTGCCAGCATCTTCGGGACCCCTCAGTACAATGAGCAGTTCTTC.